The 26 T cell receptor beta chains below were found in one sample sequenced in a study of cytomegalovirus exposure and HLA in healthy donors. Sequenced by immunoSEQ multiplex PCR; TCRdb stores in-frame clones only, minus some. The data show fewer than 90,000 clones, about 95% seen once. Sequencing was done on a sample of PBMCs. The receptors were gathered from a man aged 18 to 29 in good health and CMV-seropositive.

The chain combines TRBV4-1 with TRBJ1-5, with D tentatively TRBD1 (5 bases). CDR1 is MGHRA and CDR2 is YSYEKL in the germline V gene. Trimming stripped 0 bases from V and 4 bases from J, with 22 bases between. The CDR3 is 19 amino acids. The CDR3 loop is CASSQEGGRGRILNQPQHF. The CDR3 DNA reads TGCGCCAGCAGCCAAGAGGGGGGGAGGGGCCGGATCCTTAATCAGCCCCAGCATTTT.

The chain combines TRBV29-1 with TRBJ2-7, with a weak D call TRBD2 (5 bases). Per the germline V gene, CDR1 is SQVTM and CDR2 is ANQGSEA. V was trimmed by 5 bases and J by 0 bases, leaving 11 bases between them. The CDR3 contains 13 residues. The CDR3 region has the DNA TGCAGCGTTTACGGACTCCTCTCCTACGAGCAGTACTTC. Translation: CSVYGLLSYEQYF.

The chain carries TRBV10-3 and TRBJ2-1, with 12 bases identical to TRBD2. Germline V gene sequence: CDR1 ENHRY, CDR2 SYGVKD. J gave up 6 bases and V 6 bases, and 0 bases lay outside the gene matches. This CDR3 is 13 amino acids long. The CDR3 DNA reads TGTGCCATCAGACTAGCGGGAGGCAATGAGCAGTTCTTC. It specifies CAIRLAGGNEQFF.

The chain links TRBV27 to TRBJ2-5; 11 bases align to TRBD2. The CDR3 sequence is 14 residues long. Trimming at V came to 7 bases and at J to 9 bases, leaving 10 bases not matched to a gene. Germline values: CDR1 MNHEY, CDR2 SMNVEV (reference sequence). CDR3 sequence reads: CASTSGVAGGPQYF. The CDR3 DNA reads TGTGCCAGCACCTCGGGAGTAGCGGGAGGGCCCCAGTACTTC.

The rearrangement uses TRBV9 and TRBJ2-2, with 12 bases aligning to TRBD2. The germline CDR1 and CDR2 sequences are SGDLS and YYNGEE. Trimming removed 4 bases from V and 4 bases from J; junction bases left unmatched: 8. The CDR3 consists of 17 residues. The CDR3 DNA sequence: TGTGCCAGCAGCCCCAGACTAGCGGGAGTACGCACCGGGGAGCTGTTTTTT. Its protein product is CASSPRLAGVRTGELFF.

The CDR3 DNA reads TGTGCTAGTGGTTTGGACAGGGGGGTTCAGCCCCAGCATTTT. This encodes CASGLDRGVQPQHF. The rearrangement joins TRBV12-5 to TRBJ1-5, with 8 positions matching TRBD1. Germline lookup yields CDR1 LGHNT and CDR2 FRNRAP. This CDR3 comprises 14 residues. V trimming: 1 base; J trimming: 6 bases; junction bases outside the gene matches: 2.

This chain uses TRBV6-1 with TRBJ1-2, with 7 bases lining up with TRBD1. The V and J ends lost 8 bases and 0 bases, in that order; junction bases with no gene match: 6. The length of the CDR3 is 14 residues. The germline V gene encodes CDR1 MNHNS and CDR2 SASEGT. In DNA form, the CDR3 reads TGTGCCAGCCATCCCGGGACAGCTAACTATGGCTACACCTTC. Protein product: CASHPGTANYGYTF.

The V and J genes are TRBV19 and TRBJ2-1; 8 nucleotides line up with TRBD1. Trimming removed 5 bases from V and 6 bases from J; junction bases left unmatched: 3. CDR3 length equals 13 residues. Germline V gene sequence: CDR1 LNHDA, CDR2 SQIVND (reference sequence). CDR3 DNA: TGTGCCAGTAGTCCGGACAGGGTCAATGAGCAGTTCTTC. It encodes CASSPDRVNEQFF.

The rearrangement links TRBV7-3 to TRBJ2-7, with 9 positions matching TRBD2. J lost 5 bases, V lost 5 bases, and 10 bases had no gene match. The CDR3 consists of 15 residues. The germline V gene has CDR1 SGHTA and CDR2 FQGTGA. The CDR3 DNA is TGTGCCAGCAGCCCCGGGGTAGCGGGAGACCACGAGCAGTACTTC. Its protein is CASSPGVAGDHEQYF.

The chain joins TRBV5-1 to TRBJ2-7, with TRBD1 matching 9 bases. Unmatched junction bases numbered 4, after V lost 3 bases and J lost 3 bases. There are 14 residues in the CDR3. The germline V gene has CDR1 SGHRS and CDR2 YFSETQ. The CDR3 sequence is CASSSRTGDYEQYF. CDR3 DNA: TGCGCCAGCAGCTCAAGGACAGGGGACTACGAGCAGTACTTC.

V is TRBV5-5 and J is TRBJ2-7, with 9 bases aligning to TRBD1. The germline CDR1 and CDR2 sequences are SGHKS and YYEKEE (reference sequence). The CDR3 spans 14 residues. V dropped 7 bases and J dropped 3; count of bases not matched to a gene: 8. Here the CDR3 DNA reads TGTGCCAGCCACAGGGGGCCATCGATCTACGAGCAGTACTTC. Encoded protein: CASHRGPSIYEQYF.

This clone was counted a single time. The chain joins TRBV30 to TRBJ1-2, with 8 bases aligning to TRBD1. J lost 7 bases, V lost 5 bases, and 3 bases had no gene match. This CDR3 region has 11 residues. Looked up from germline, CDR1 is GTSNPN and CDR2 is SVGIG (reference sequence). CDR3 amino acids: CAWSTGVGYTF. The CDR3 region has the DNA TGTGCCTGGTCGACAGGGGTTGGCTACACCTTC.

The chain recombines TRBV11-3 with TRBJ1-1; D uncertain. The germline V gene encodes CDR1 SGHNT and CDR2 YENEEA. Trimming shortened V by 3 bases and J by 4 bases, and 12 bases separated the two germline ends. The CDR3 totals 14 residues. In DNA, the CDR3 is TGTGCCAGCAGCTTTGCACCGCGAGGCACTGAAGCTTTCTTT. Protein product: CASSFAPRGTEAFF.

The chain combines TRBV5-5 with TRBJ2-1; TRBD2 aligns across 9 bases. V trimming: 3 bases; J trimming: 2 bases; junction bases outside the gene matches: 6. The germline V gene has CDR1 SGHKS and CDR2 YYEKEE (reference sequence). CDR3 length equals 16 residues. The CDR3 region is CASSSLAGVTYNEQFF. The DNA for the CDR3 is TGTGCCAGCAGCTCGTTAGCGGGAGTTACCTACAATGAGCAGTTCTTC.

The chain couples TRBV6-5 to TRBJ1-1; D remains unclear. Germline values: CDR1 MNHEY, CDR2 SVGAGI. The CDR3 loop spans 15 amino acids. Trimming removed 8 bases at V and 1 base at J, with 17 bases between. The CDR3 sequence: CASLLYAGTNTEAFF. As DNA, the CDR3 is TGTGCCAGCCTTCTTTATGCGGGTACGAACACTGAAGCTTTCTTT.

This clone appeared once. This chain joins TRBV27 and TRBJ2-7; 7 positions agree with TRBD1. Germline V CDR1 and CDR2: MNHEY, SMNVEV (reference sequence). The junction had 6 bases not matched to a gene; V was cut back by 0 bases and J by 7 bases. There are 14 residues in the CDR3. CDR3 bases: TGTGCCAGCAGTTTATCGGGGGACAGTCAAGAGCAGTACTTC. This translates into CASSLSGDSQEQYF.

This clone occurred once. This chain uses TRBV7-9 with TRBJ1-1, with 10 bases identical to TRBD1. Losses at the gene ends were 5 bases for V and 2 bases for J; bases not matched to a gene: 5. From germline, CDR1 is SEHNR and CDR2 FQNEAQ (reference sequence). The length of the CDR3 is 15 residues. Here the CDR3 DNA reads TGTGCCAGCAGCGGGGGACAGGGGACCAACACTGAAGCTTTCTTT. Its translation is CASSGGQGTNTEAFF.

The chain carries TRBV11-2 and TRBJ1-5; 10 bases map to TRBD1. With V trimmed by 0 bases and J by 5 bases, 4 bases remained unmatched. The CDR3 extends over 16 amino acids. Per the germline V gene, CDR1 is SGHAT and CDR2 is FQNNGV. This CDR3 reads CASSLEGQGSDQPQHF. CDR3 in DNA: TGTGCCAGCAGCTTAGAGGGACAGGGGTCAGATCAGCCCCAGCATTTT.

This CDR3 reads CASSIDGTSLEQYF. Written as DNA, the CDR3 is TGTGCCAGTAGTATTGACGGGACTAGTCTCGAGCAGTACTTC. The chain carries TRBV19 and TRBJ2-7; 8 bases fit TRBD2. Per the germline V gene, CDR1 is LNHDA and CDR2 is SQIVND (reference sequence). Trimming at V came to 3 bases and at J to 6 bases, leaving 7 bases not matched to a gene. This CDR3 spans 14 amino acids.

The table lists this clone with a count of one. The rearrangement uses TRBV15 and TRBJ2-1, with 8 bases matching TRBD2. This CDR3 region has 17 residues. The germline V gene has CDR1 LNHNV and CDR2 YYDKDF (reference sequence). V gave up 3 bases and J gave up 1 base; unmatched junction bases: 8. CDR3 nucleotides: TGTGCCACCAGCAGGACTAGCGTACAAGGGTCCTACAATGAGCAGTTCTTC. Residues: CATSRTSVQGSYNEQFF. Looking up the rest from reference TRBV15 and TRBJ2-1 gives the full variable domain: DAMVIQNPRYQVTQFGKPVTLSCSQTLNHNVMYWYQQKSSQAPKLLFHYYDKDFNNEADTPDNFQSRRPNTSFCFLDIRSPGLGDTAMYLCATSRTSVQGSYNEQFFGPGTRLTVL.

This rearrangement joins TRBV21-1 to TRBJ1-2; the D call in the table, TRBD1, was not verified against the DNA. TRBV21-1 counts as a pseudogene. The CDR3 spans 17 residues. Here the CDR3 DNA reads TGTGCCAGCAGCCCCCAAGCCCGCGGCAGGGGGCCTCGTGGCTACACCTTC. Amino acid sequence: CASSPQARGRGPRGYTF.

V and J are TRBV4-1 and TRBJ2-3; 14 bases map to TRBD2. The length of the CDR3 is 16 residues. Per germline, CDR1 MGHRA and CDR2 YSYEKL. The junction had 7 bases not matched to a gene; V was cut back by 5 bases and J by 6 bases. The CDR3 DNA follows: TGCGCCAGCAGCGAGACTAGCGGGGGGGGTGGGGATACGCAGTATTTT. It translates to CASSETSGGGGDTQYF.

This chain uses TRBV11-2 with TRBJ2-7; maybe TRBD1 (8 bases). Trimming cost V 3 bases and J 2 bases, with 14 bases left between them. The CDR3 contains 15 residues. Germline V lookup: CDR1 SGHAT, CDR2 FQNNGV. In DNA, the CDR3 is TGTGCCAGCAGCTTGAGACAGGGGAGGGCCTACGAGCAGTACTTC. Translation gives CASSLRQGRAYEQYF.

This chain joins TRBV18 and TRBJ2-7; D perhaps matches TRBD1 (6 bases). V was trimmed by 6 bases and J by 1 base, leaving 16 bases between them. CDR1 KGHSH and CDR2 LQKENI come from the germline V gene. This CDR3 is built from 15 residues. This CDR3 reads CASSRDPTGSYEQYF. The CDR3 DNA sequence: TGTGCCAGCTCTCGGGACCCCACAGGGTCCTACGAGCAGTACTTC. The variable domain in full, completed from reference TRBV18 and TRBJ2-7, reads NAGVMQNPRHLVRRRGQEARLRCSPMKGHSHVYWYRQLPEEGLKFMVYLQKENIIDESGMPKERFSAEFPKEGPSILRIQQVVRGDSAAYFCASSRDPTGSYEQYFGPGTRLTVT.

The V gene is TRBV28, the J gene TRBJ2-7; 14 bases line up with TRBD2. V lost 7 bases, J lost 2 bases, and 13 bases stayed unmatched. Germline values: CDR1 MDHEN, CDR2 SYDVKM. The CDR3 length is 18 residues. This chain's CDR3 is CASTMGLAGARSAYEQYF. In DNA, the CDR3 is TGTGCCAGCACCATGGGACTAGCGGGAGCCCGGTCCGCCTACGAGCAGTACTTC.

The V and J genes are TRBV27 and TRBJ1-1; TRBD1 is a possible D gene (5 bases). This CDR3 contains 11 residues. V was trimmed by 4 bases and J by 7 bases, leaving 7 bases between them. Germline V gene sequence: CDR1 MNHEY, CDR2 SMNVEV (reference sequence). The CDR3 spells CASSWGGEAFF. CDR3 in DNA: TGTGCCAGCAGTTGGGGCGGTGAAGCTTTCTTT.